The T cell receptor beta chain described here comes from a study of T cell repertoires in cytomegalovirus infection. Study results and caveats: The ex vivo response showed dominance by HLA-C-restricted CMV-specific TCR beta clonotypes.

Of note for this clonotype: Its target is unknown.

In TCRdb, the reads were re-called with MiXCR into one record per CDR3 protein. The data hold hundreds of thousands of distinct CDR3 sequences, with about 11% observed a single time. The source is a human donor in good health (CMV status not recorded). Some clones in this sample may be carry-over from other donors' samples. The sequenced sample consisted of PBMCs.

CDR3 protein: CSASLRSSYNEQFF. CDR3 bases: TGCAGTGCTAGTTTGCGTAGCTCCTACAATGAGCAGTTCTTC. The chain joins TRBV20-1 to TRBJ2-1, with D hard to call. V was pared by 3 bases and J by 0 bases, with 9 bases between. Germline V gene data show CDR1 as DFQATT and CDR2 as SNEGSKA (reference sequence). The CDR3 is 14 residues long.